This T cell receptor beta chain stems from a study of shared T cell receptors in the human thymus. Only in-frame clones appear in the TCRdb table, and some are missing; sequencing was by immunoSEQ multiplex PCR. Among more than 300,000 clones, approximately 95% were seen once, and the ten largest hold around 0.018%. The CDR3 contains 15 residues. V was trimmed by 2 bases and J by 1 base, leaving 11 bases between them. Germline values: CDR1 LGHNA, CDR2 YNFKEQ. The sequence derives from a human donor. The sequenced sample was thymocytes. The rearrangement joins TRBV4-2 to TRBJ2-5; possible D gene TRBD2, 6 bases. The CDR3 coding sequence is TGTGCCAGCAGCCAACCGGGAGCGGGCCAAGAGACCCAGTACTTC. This translates into CASSQPGAGQETQYF.